Presented here are 12 T cell receptor beta chains from one specimen sequenced in a study of shared clonotypes between healthy human individuals. Method: immunoSEQ multiplex PCR; TCRdb's copy keeps in-frame clones and lacks some. The data hold 2 million to 2.5 million clones, with around 95% observed a single time. Sequenced material: naive CD4+ T cells sorted from blood. The subset was: CD45RA+ positively selected. The receptors shown here come from a man aged 18 to 29 in good health.

The chain has TRBV4-1 and TRBJ2-1, with a tentative D call TRBD1 (6 bases). V shed 2 bases and J shed 9 bases, with 20 bases lying between them. Germline values: CDR1 MGHRA, CDR2 YSYEKL. This CDR3 comprises 16 residues. The CDR3 reads CASSQIGAGESGEQFF. The CDR3 coding sequence is TGCGCCAGCAGCCAAATAGGGGCAGGGGAATCGGGTGAGCAGTTCTTC.

This chain connects TRBV18 to TRBJ2-7; 7 bases agree with TRBD1. V lost 6 bases and J lost 2; bases outside the gene matches: 7. CDR1 KGHSH and CDR2 LQKENI come from the germline V gene. The CDR3 is 14 amino acids. The CDR3 region has the DNA TGTGCCAGCTCGCTCGGACAGGACGCCTACGAGCAGTACTTC. It translates to CASSLGQDAYEQYF.

The chain links TRBV29-1 to TRBJ2-1, with 11 bases fitting TRBD2. V was pared by 3 bases and J by 7 bases, with 11 bases of the junction left unmatched. CDR3 length: 16 amino acids. Germline CDR1 is SQVTM and CDR2 is ANQGSEA. The CDR3 loop is CSVERGALAGVNEQFF. CDR3 DNA sequence: TGCAGCGTTGAGCGGGGGGCACTAGCGGGAGTGAATGAGCAGTTCTTC.

On this clone: The sample holds other DNA sequences that translate to the same CDR3. The rearrangement uses TRBV27 and TRBJ1-2; D is unclear. Germline CDR1 MNHEY, CDR2 SMNVEV (reference sequence). This CDR3 comprises 13 residues. Trimming pared 4 bases from V and 4 bases from J, leaving 10 bases between. CDR3 in amino acids: CASSSPGGYGYTF. CDR3 nucleotides: TGTGCCAGCAGTTCCCCAGGCGGCTATGGCTACACCTTC.

This clone was seen a single time. V is TRBV9 and J is TRBJ2-5, with 8 bases aligning to TRBD2. This CDR3 comprises 18 residues. Trimming at V came to 3 bases and at J to 5 bases, leaving 18 bases not matched to a gene. Germline loops: CDR1 SGDLS, CDR2 YYNGEE. CDR3 nucleotides: TGTGCCAGCAGCGGGATCTCGGGACTAGGGACCTCCGGGGAGACCCAGTACTTC. Its translation is CASSGISGLGTSGETQYF.

V and J are TRBV19 and TRBJ1-2, with TRBD1 identical over 9 bases. V trimming: 9 bases; J trimming: 5 bases; junction bases outside the gene matches: 10. Germline loops: CDR1 LNHDA, CDR2 SQIVND (reference sequence). The length of the CDR3 is 14 residues. The CDR3 here is CASAGQGKGYGYTF. Written as DNA, the CDR3 is TGTGCCAGCGCTGGACAGGGGAAGGGATATGGCTACACCTTC. Using reference TRBV19 and TRBJ1-2 for the parts outside the CDR3, the full variable domain is DGGITQSPKYLFRKEGQNVTLSCEQNLNHDAMYWYRQDPGQGLRLIYYSQIVNDFQKGDIAEGYSVSREKKESFPLTVTSAQKNPTAFYLCASAGQGKGYGYTFGSGTRLTVV.

The chain employs TRBV2 and TRBJ1-5; 8 bases line up with TRBD1. The CDR3 length is 14 residues. V lost 4 bases and J lost 9; bases outside the gene matches: 8. The germline gives CDR1 SNHLY, CDR2 FYNNEI. The CDR3 loop reads CASSGSAGGRPQHF. DNA of the CDR3: TGTGCCAGCAGTGGGTCAGCAGGGGGCAGGCCCCAGCATTTT.

Of note for this clone: The sample has other DNA sequences that encode this CDR3 too. The V and J genes are TRBV10-3 and TRBJ1-1; D ambiguous. CDR1 ENHRY and CDR2 SYGVKD come from the germline V gene. The CDR3 spans 13 residues. The ends were cut back, 4 bases at V and 5 bases at J, with 11 bases in the middle. CDR3 bases: TGTGCCATCAGTGGTGCGGGGAGTACTGAAGCTTTCTTT. Protein sequence: CAISGAGSTEAFF.

The rearrangement joins TRBV30 to TRBJ2-1; D perhaps matches TRBD1 (6 bases). The CDR3 extends over 13 amino acids. Trimming cost V 7 bases and J 2 bases, with 12 bases left between them. Per the germline V gene, CDR1 is GTSNPN and CDR2 is SVGIG (reference sequence). The CDR3 nucleotides are TGTGCCTCGAACAGGGTGGCCTACAATGAGCAGTTCTTC. Its protein is CASNRVAYNEQFF.

CDR3 region: CASSSRTSGSVGEQYF. As DNA, the CDR3 is TGCGCCAGCAGCTCCCGGACTAGCGGGAGTGTTGGTGAGCAGTACTTC. The genes are TRBV5-1 and TRBJ2-7; the match to TRBD2 covers 13 bases. V shed 3 bases, J shed 7 bases, and the junction held 10 bases outside the gene matches. CDR3 length: 16 amino acids. CDR1 SGHRS and CDR2 YFSETQ come from the germline V gene.

The chain has TRBV5-1 and TRBJ2-5, with 9 bases that match TRBD2. This CDR3 contains 18 residues. V was clipped by 2 bases and J by 3 bases; unmatched bases: 14. The germline CDR1 and CDR2 sequences are SGHRS and YFSETQ. Written as DNA, the CDR3 is TGCGCCAGCAGCTTACCCCCTGGGCGGGGGGGGACGAAAGAGACCCAGTACTTC. Protein: CASSLPPGRGGTKETQYF.

V and J are TRBV18 and TRBJ1-1; no definite D call. From germline, CDR1 is KGHSH and CDR2 LQKENI. V was trimmed by 5 bases and J by 0 bases, leaving 7 bases between them. The CDR3 runs 13 residues. The CDR3 here is CASSESMNTEAFF. CDR3 bases: TGTGCCAGCTCAGAATCTATGAACACTGAAGCTTTCTTT.